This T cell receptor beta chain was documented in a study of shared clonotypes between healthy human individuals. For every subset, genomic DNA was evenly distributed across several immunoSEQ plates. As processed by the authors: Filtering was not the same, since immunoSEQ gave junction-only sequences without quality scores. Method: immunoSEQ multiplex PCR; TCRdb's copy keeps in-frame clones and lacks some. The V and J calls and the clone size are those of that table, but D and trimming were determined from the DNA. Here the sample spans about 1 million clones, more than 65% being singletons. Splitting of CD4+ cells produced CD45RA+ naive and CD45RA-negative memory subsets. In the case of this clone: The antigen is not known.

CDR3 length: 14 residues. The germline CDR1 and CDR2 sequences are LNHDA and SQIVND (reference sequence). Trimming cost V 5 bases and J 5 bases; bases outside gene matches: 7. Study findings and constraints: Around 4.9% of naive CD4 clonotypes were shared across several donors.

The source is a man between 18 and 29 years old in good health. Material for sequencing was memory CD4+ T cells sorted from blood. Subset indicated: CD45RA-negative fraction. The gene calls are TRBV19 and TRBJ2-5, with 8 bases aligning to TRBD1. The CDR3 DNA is TGTGCCAGTAGTGGACAGGGATCTGGTGAGACCCAGTACTTC. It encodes CASSGQGSGETQYF.